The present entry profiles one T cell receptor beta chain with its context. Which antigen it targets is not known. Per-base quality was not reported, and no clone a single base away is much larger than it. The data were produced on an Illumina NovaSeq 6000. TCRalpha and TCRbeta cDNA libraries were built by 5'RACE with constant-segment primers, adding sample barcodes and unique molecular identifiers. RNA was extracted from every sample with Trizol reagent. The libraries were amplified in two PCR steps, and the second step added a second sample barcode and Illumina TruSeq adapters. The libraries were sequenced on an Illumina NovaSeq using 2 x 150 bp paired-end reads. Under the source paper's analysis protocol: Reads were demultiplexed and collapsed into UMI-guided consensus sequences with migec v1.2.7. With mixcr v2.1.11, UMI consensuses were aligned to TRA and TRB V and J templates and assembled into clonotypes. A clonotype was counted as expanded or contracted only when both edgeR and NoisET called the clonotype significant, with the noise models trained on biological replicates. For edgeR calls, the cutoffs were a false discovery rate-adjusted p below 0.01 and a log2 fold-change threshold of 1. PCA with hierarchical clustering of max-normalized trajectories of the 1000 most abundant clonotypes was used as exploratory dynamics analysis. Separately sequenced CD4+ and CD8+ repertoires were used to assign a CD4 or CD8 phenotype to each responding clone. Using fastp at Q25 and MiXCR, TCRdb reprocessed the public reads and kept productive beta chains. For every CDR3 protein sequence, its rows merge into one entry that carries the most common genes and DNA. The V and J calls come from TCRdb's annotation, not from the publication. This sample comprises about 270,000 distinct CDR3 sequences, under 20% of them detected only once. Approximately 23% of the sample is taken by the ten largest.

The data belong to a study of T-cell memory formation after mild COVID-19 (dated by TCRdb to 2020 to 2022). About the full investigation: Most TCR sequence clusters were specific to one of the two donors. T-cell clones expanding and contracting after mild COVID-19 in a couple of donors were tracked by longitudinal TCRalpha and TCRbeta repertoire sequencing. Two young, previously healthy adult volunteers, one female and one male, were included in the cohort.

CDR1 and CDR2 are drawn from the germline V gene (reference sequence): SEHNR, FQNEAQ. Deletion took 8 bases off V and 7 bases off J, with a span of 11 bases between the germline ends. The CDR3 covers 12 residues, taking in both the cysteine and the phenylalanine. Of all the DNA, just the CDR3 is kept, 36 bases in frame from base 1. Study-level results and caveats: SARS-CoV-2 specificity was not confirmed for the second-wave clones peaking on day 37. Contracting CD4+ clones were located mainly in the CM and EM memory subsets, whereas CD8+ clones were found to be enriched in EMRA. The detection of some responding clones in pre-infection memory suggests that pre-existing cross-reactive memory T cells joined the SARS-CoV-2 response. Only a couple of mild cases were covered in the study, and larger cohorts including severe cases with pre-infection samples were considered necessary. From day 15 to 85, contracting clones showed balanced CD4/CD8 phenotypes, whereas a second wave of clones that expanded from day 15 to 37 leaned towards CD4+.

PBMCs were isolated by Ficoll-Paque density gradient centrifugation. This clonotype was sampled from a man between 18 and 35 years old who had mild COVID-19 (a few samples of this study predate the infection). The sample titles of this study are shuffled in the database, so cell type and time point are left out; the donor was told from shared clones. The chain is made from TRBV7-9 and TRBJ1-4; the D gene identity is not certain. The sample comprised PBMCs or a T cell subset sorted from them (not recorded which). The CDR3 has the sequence CASGSTAEKLFF. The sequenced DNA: TGTGCCAGCGGGTCGACGGCTGAAAAACTGTTTTTT.